A selection of T cell receptor beta chains follows, all from one sample in a study of CD8 T cells in Susac syndrome. TCRdb passed the immunoSEQ multiplex PCR reads through MiXCR, listing each CDR3 protein once. There are 150,000 to 200,000 distinct CDR3 sequences in the sample; 85% to 95% occur only once, and about 0.15% lies in the top ten. Sequences were obtained from CD8+ T cells from PBMCs. Receptors were obtained from a human donor with multiple sclerosis. Each CDR3 is given with its conserved first and last residue. A D gene is named only where the DNA matches it firmly. Only some rows state a clone size, as once, few, many or a class for expanded clones.

v_gene	d_gene	j_gene	abundance	CDR3nt	CDR3aa
TRBV7-8	TRBD2	TRBJ2-3	-	TGTGCCAGCAGCTTACTGGCGGGAGGAGCAGATACGCAGTATTTT	CASSLLAGGADTQYF
TRBV27	TRBD1	TRBJ1-2	-	TGTGCCAGCAGTTCCGGGACAGTCTATGGCTACACCTTC	CASSSGTVYGYTF
TRBV3-1	-	TRBJ1-1	-	TGTGCCAGCAGCCAAGAATTTTTGAGGAACACTGAAGCTTTCTTT	CASSQEFLRNTEAFF
TRBV5-4	TRBD1	TRBJ1-2	-	TGTGCCAGCCTTACAGGGGCCCCTAACTATGGCTACACCTTC	CASLTGAPNYGYTF
TRBV3-1	-	TRBJ2-1	-	TGTGCCAGCAGCCAAGATCGCGACCCGTTCTACAATGAGCAGTTCTTC	CASSQDRDPFYNEQFF
TRBV20-1	-	TRBJ1-1	-	TGCAGTGCCCTATGGACAGAGATGAACACTGAAGCTTTCTTT	CSALWTEMNTEAFF
TRBV9	-	TRBJ1-2	-	TGTGCCAGCAGCTCCAGGCTGAGGGAAGATGGCTACACCTTC	CASSSRLREDGYTF
TRBV4-1	-	TRBJ2-7	-	TGCGCCAGCAGCCGCGGCAGGGCCTACGAGCAGTACTTC	CASSRGRAYEQYF
TRBV15	TRBD2	TRBJ2-5	-	TGTGCCACCAGCAGAGATCTGGGGCGGGAGTTAGAGGAGACCCAGTACTTC	CATSRDLGRELEETQYF
TRBV7-9	-	TRBJ2-1	-	TGTGCCAGCAGCTCAAGAGGTCCGGGGCCTCCTGGTGCTGAGCAGTTCTTC	CASSSRGPGPPGAEQFF
TRBV27	TRBD1	TRBJ1-2	once	TGTGCCAGCAGGGCCGGGACAGGGGTGGCTGGCTACACCTTC	CASRAGTGVAGYTF
TRBV29-1	TRBD1	TRBJ2-3	-	TGCAGCGTCGACAGGGAGATCACAGATACGCAGTATTTT	CSVDREITDTQYF
TRBV2	-	TRBJ1-5	once	TGTGCCAGCAGGCCGGAATTTCGGAATCAGCCCCAGCATTTT	CASRPEFRNQPQHF
TRBV30	-	TRBJ1-4	-	TGTGCCTGTAAGGACAGCGGGATAGAAAAACTGTTTTTT	CACKDSGIEKLFF
TRBV27	-	TRBJ2-6	-	TGTGCCAGCAGTTTGGTCCGCTCTGGGGCCAACGTCCTGACTTTC	CASSLVRSGANVLTF
TRBV20-1	TRBD2	TRBJ2-7	-	TGCAGTGCAAAAACCCCGAGACTAGCGGGAGGGACCTACGAGCAGTACTTC	CSAKTPRLAGGTYEQYF
TRBV9	-	TRBJ2-5	-	TGTGCCAGCAGCGACGGAGGAACCCAGTACTTC	CASSDGGTQYF
TRBV15	TRBD1	TRBJ2-4	-	TGTGCCACCAGCAAACGGACAGGCCCTCCGGGCATTCAGTACTTC	CATSKRTGPPGIQYF
TRBV7-2	-	TRBJ2-7	few	TGTGCCAGCAGTCGAGACTACGAGCAGTACTTC	CASSRDYEQYF
TRBV27	-	TRBJ1-1	-	TGTGCCAGCAGTTTACTGGGGGCGAGGAATGCTTTCTTT	CASSLLGARNAFF
TRBV29-1	-	TRBJ1-4	-	TGCAGCGTTGAGGTGGCAGGGGCACGGGAAAAACTGTTTTTT	CSVEVAGAREKLFF
TRBV28	TRBD1	TRBJ1-5	-	TGTGCCAGCAGTCCCCCAGAAGGGGGCTTTCAGCCCCAGCATTTT	CASSPPEGGFQPQHF
TRBV6-5	-	TRBJ1-4	-	TGTGCCAGCAGTTATCGGGGGGCAGGTGAAAAACTGTTTTTT	CASSYRGAGEKLFF
TRBV4-1	-	TRBJ2-3	once	TGCGCCAGCAGCCAAGACTTCCTGGCAGGCCGCGAGTATTTT	CASSQDFLAGREYF
TRBV3-1	-	TRBJ2-1	-	TGTGCCAGCAGCCACCAATCCGATGAGCAGTTCTTC	CASSHQSDEQFF
TRBV27	TRBD2	TRBJ2-7	-	TGTGCCAGCAGTTTCGGGGGCGGGAGGTACGAGCAGTACTTC	CASSFGGGRYEQYF
TRBV6-6	TRBD2	TRBJ2-5	-	TGTGCCAGCAGTTGGGGGAGGGCTCCCGACTTC	CASSWGRAPDF
TRBV4-1	-	TRBJ2-1	-	TGCGCCAGCAGCCAAGAGCACTCCTACAATGAGCAGTTCTTC	CASSQEHSYNEQFF
TRBV7-9	-	TRBJ2-7	-	TGTGCCAGCAGCCCCCGGACGCTGCCCTACGAGCAGTACTTC	CASSPRTLPYEQYF
TRBV4-1	-	TRBJ1-2	-	TGCGCCAGCAGCCAAGTAAACGGCTATGGCTACACCTTC	CASSQVNGYGYTF
TRBV6-5	-	TRBJ1-1	-	TGTGCCAGCACGAGGGACCCAAGAGACACTGAAGCTTTCTTT	CASTRDPRDTEAFF
TRBV27	TRBD2	TRBJ2-5	-	TGTGCCAGCAGTTTCGGGACTAGCGGGAAAGAGACCCAGTACTTC	CASSFGTSGKETQYF
TRBV27	TRBD2	TRBJ2-5	-	TGTGCCAGCAGTCCCGGGACTAGCGGGAGGGCCCAGTACTTC	CASSPGTSGRAQYF
TRBV27	TRBD2	TRBJ2-1	-	TGTGCCAGCAGTCCCGGGACTAGCGGGATAGGTGAGCAGTTCTTC	CASSPGTSGIGEQFF
TRBV20-1	TRBD2	TRBJ2-5	-	TGCAGTGCTAGAATCGCGGGAGCGTCCAAAGAGACCCAGTACTTC	CSARIAGASKETQYF
TRBV3-1	-	TRBJ2-7	once	TGTGCCAGCAGCCAAGAGCGTGGGGGGTTATCCTACGAGCAGTACTTC	CASSQERGGLSYEQYF
TRBV28	-	TRBJ2-3	-	TGTGCCAGCAGTCGCGAGTCCACTAGCACAGATACGCAGTATTTT	CASSRESTSTDTQYF
TRBV4-1	TRBD2	TRBJ2-7	once	TGCGCCAGCAGCCAAGGCCTAGCGGAGGTATACGAGCAGTACTTC	CASSQGLAEVYEQYF
TRBV3-1	-	TRBJ2-7	-	TGTGCCAGCATAAGCGCCTACGAGCAGTACTTC	CASISAYEQYF
TRBV7-9	-	TRBJ2-7	-	TGTGCCAGCAGCTTCTTAAGCCGCGAGAGAAGTCCCTACGAGCAGTACTTC	CASSFLSRERSPYEQYF
TRBV20-1	TRBD2	TRBJ2-1	-	TGCAGTGCTAGAGATATCCAGTATAGCGGGAGTTACAATGAGCAGTTCTTC	CSARDIQYSGSYNEQFF
TRBV20-1	-	TRBJ1-1	-	TGCAGTGCTAGAGTTAGCCGCGAAGCTTTCTTT	CSARVSREAFF
TRBV28	TRBD1	TRBJ2-6	once	TGTGCCAGCAGTTCCGCCGACAGGGGCTCTGGGGCCAACGTCCTGACTTTC	CASSSADRGSGANVLTF
TRBV29-1	-	TRBJ1-1	-	TGCAGCGTTGAATGGTTTGAGGGGAAGAACACTGAAGCTTTCTTT	CSVEWFEGKNTEAFF
TRBV20-1	-	TRBJ2-1	-	TGCAGTGCTAGTTACAGGGACCTCAATGAGCAGTTCTTC	CSASYRDLNEQFF
TRBV5-4	-	TRBJ2-7	-	TGTGCCAGCAGCCCGTTGTTCGCGGGGCCGACGGGTCACGAGCAGTACTTC	CASSPLFAGPTGHEQYF
TRBV7-9	-	TRBJ2-5	-	TGTGCCAGCAGCTTCGTTCCAGAAGAGACCCAGTACTTC	CASSFVPEETQYF
TRBV9	-	TRBJ2-5	-	TGTGCCAGCAGCGGACCGTACCAAGAGACCCAGTACTTC	CASSGPYQETQYF
TRBV10-3	-	TRBJ2-5	once	TGTGCCATCAGCTCGGACTCCCAAGAGACCCAGTACTTC	CAISSDSQETQYF
TRBV28	-	TRBJ2-5	-	TGTGCCAGCAGCTTGACAGTCGGCCGGACACCTACTTCAGAGACCCAGTACTTC	CASSLTVGRTPTSETQYF